Each of the 16 T cell receptor beta chains below was sequenced from the same sample in a study of cytomegalovirus exposure and HLA in healthy donors. The PCR contained 60 Vbeta and 13 Jbeta primers. Data came from immunoSEQ multiplex PCR; TCRdb stores just in-frame clones and leaves some out. The profile shows 210,000 or so clones, approximately 78% of them singletons. Sample: PBMCs. The receptors here all came from a boy younger than 18 in good health and CMV-seronegative.

V is TRBV7-8 and J is TRBJ2-7; 9 bases align to TRBD1. CDR1 and CDR2 (germline): SGHVS, FQNEAQ. The CDR3 loop spans 16 amino acids. Germline trimming cut 0 bases from V and 4 bases from J; bases unmatched to any gene: 7. The CDR3, as DNA: TGTGCCAGCAGCTTAGCGCCGTGGGGACAGGGTTACGAGCAGTACTTC. Translation: CASSLAPWGQGYEQYF.

The chain carries TRBV10-1 and TRBJ1-6, with a tentative D call TRBD1 (5 bases). The CDR3 has 15 residues. Per the germline V gene, CDR1 is WNHNN and CDR2 is SYGVQD (reference sequence). Trimming took 6 bases from V and 9 from J, leaving 18 bases between them. For the CDR3, the DNA is TGCGCCAGCAGCCGTTCCCAGGGCGGCGGTTCACCCCTCCACTTT. It yields the protein CASSRSQGGGSPLHF.

This chain uses TRBV7-9 with TRBJ2-7, with TRBD1 matching 8 bases. Per the germline V gene, CDR1 is SEHNR and CDR2 is FQNEAQ (reference sequence). V shed 6 bases, J shed 7 bases, and the junction held 8 bases outside the gene matches. The CDR3 covers 13 residues. CDR3 coding DNA: TGTGCCAGCAGTCTTAATACAGGGGGTGAGCAGTACTTC. Its protein product is CASSLNTGGEQYF.

V is TRBV11-3 and J is TRBJ2-7, with D possibly matching TRBD2 (5 bases). The CDR3 loop spans 13 amino acids. Germline CDR1 reads SGHNT; CDR2 reads YENEEA. The V gene lost 4 bases and the J gene lost 9 bases, with 16 bases spanning the gap. The CDR3 spells CASSSSPGNVQYF. CDR3 sequence (DNA): TGTGCCAGCAGCTCCTCCCCGGGGAATGTGCAGTACTTC.

The rearrangement uses TRBV11-3 and TRBJ2-7, with D maybe TRBD2 (6 bases). CDR1 and CDR2 (germline): SGHNT, YENEEA. Trimming removed 5 bases at V and 3 bases at J, with 11 bases between. There are 13 residues in the CDR3. In DNA, the CDR3 is TGTGCCAGCAGCCCCAGGACTAACTACGAGCAGTACTTC. Translation: CASSPRTNYEQYF.

This clone has only a few counts. The V gene is TRBV6-5, the J gene TRBJ1-2; maybe TRBD1 (5 bases). V was cut by 6 bases and J by 2 bases, with 16 bases left in between. This CDR3 is built from 15 residues. Germline V gene lookup returns CDR1 MNHEY and CDR2 SVGAGI. The CDR3 DNA reads as TGTGCCAGCAGGGGGCGTAGGGGTCTGAACTATGGCTACACCTTC. Its protein product is CASRGRRGLNYGYTF.

A word on this clone: A junction end diverges from the germline sequence, so it may reflect a read error. The genes are TRBV27 and TRBJ1-4, with D uncertain. The length of the CDR3 is 20 residues. The germline gives CDR1 MNHEY, CDR2 SMNVEV (reference sequence). The DNA of the CDR3 is TGTGCCAGCAGTTTATATCCTCCTAAGTCCATCCCAGCAACTAATGGAAAACTGTTTTTT. Protein product: CASSLYPPKSIPATNGKLFF.

This rearrangement joins TRBV6-5 to TRBJ2-1; 8 bases line up with TRBD2. After removal of 6 bases from V and 3 bases from J, the junction contained 7 bases not matched to a gene. The CDR3 is made up of 15 amino acids. The germline V gene encodes CDR1 MNHEY and CDR2 SVGAGI. CDR3 in amino acids: CASSGRRGDYNEQFF. The CDR3 DNA reads as TGTGCCAGCAGCGGACGGCGGGGGGACTACAATGAGCAGTTCTTC.

The rearrangement joins TRBV4-2 to TRBJ1-1; D is perhaps TRBD1 (6 bases). CDR1 and CDR2 from the germline V gene are LGHNA and YNFKEQ. Trimming took off 4 bases at V and 3 bases at J, with 9 bases between the two ends. The CDR3 runs to 13 residues. CDR3 bases: TGTGCCAGCAGCCGCAGGGGTGACACTGAAGCTTTCTTT. Its protein product is CASSRRGDTEAFF.

V usage is TRBV7-9 and J usage is TRBJ2-1; 12 nucleotides agree with TRBD2. CDR3 length: 17 amino acids. Trimming at V came to 2 bases and at J to 10 bases, leaving 12 bases not matched to a gene. The germline gives CDR1 SEHNR, CDR2 FQNEAQ (reference sequence). This chain's CDR3 is CASSLLAGGHEGCEQFF. Written as DNA, the CDR3 is TGTGCCAGCAGCTTACTAGCGGGGGGGCATGAGGGGTGCGAGCAGTTCTTC.

Only a few counts were recorded for this clone. The genes are TRBV5-4 and TRBJ1-1; D gene uncertain. This CDR3 has 13 amino acids. Germline-derived CDR1 and CDR2 are SGHNT and YYREEE (reference sequence). Trimming removed 0 bases at V and 5 bases at J, with 8 bases between. CDR3 amino acids: CASSLGSWTEAFF. CDR3 DNA: TGTGCCAGCAGCTTGGGGAGTTGGACTGAAGCTTTCTTT.

V gene TRBV29-1 combines with J gene TRBJ2-5; 8 nucleotides line up with TRBD2. Germline lookup yields CDR1 SQVTM and CDR2 ANQGSEA. The V segment lost 2 bases and the J segment 1 base; nucleotides outside the gene matches: 6. This CDR3 is 15 amino acids long. This chain's CDR3 is CSVESRGDIQETQYF. The CDR3, as DNA: TGCAGCGTTGAATCGCGGGGGGACATCCAAGAGACCCAGTACTTC.

This sequence joins TRBV2 and TRBJ2-2; 10 bases are shared with TRBD1. The germline CDR1 and CDR2 sequences are SNHLY and FYNNEI. Losses at the gene ends were 6 bases for V and 2 bases for J; bases not matched to a gene: 6. The CDR3 has 16 amino acids. The CDR3 sequence is CASRVDRGQNTGELFF. The CDR3 DNA reads as TGTGCCAGCAGGGTTGACAGGGGGCAAAACACCGGGGAGCTGTTTTTT.

The genes are TRBV5-4 and TRBJ2-5, with 10 bases fitting TRBD2. Germline loops: CDR1 SGHNT, CDR2 YYREEE (reference sequence). After removal of 5 bases from V and 1 base from J, the junction contained 14 bases not matched to a gene. The CDR3 consists of 18 residues. The CDR3 region is CASRKGQAASGGQETQYF. For the CDR3, the DNA is TGTGCCAGCAGGAAGGGTCAGGCGGCTAGCGGGGGCCAAGAGACCCAGTACTTC.

This chain links TRBV6-5 with TRBJ2-7, with 10 bases aligning to TRBD2. Trimming removed 3 bases from V and 2 bases from J; junction bases left unmatched: 1. Germline loops: CDR1 MNHEY, CDR2 SVGAGI. The CDR3 loop spans 14 amino acids. The CDR3 here is CASSYLAGAYEQYF. CDR3 sequence (DNA): TGTGCCAGCAGTTATCTAGCGGGAGCCTACGAGCAGTACTTC.

This sequence joins TRBV9 and TRBJ1-1, with TRBD1 as a possible D gene (5 bases). CDR3 length equals 13 residues. V was trimmed by 3 bases and J by 5 bases, leaving 11 bases between them. The V gene's germline CDR1 is SGDLS and CDR2 YYNGEE. The CDR3 DNA reads as TGTGCCAGCAGCGGAGGGGAGGATACTGAAGCTTTCTTT. Protein sequence: CASSGGEDTEAFF.